This TCR beta chain appears in the sequencing data of a study of CD8 T cells in ankylosing spondylitis. TCRdb ran MiXCR on the 5' RACE reads and lists one entry per CDR3 protein. The sample has under 450,000 distinct CDR3 sequences, around 20% seen once. Germline V gene sequence: CDR1 SEHNR, CDR2 FQNEAQ (reference sequence). The CDR3 length is 15 residues. With 4 bases removed from V and 4 bases from J, the gap between germline ends came to 13 bases. The sequence was collected from a male donor with ankylosing spondylitis or in good health (not recorded which). The rearrangement joins TRBV7-9 to TRBJ2-2, with D uncertain. Material for sequencing was blood, either unsorted or a sorted T cell fraction (not recorded which). CDR3 nucleotide sequence: TGTGCCAGCAGCTCAACCCAACACAGCACCGGGGAGCTGTTTTTT. Its protein is CASSSTQHSTGELFF.